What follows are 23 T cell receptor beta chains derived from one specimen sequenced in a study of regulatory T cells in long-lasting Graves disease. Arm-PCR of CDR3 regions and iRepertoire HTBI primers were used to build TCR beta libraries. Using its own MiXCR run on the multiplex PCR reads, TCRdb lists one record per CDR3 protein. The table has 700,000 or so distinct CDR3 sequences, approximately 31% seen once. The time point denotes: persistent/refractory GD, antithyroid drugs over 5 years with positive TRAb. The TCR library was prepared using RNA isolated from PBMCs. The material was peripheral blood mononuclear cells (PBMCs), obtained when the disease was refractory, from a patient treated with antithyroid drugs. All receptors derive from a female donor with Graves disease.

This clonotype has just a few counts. CDR3 sequence: CAISAPDRRLRGYTF. DNA of the CDR3: TGTGCCATCAGTGCGCCGGACAGGCGTCTAAGAGGCTACACCTTC. The chain has TRBV10-3 and TRBJ1-2; TRBD1 matches 7 bases. The V segment lost 4 bases and the J segment 8 bases; nucleotides outside the gene matches: 13. The CDR3 contains 15 residues. The germline V gene encodes CDR1 ENHRY and CDR2 SYGVKD.

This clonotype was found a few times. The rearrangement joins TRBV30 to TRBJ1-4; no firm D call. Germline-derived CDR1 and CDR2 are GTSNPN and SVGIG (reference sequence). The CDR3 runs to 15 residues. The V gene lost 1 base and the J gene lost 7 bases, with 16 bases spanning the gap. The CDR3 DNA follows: TGTGCCTGGAGTGCGACCGGTCTACAAGGTGAAAAACTGTTTTTT. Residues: CAWSATGLQGEKLFF.

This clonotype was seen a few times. CDR3 coding DNA: TGTGCCAGCAGCCAAAACAGGAAAGAGACCCAGTACTTC. Residues: CASSQNRKETQYF. V gene TRBV3-1 combines with J gene TRBJ2-5; weak D call: TRBD1 (5 bases). The V gene lost 2 bases and the J gene lost 3 bases, with 7 bases spanning the gap. The germline gives CDR1 LGHDT, CDR2 YNNKEL (reference sequence). This CDR3 region has 13 residues.

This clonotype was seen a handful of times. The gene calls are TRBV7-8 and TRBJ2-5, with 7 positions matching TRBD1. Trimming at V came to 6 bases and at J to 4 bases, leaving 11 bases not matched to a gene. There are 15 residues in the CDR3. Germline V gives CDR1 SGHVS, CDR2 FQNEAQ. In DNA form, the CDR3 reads TGTGCCAGCAGTGTCACAGGGGTGTCTGGAGAGACCCAGTACTTC. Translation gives CASSVTGVSGETQYF.

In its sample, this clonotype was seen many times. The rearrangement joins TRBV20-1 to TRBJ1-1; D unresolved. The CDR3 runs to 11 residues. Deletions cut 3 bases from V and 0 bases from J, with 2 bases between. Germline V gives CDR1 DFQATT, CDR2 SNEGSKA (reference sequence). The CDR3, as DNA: TGCAGTGCTAGGGTGAACACTGAAGCTTTCTTT. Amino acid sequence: CSARVNTEAFF.

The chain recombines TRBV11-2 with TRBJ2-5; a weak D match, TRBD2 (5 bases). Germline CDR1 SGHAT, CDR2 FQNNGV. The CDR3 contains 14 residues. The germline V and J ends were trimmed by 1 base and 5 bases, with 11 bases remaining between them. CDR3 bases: TGTGCCAGCAGCTTAGTTCGAGGGAAGGAGACCCAGTACTTC. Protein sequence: CASSLVRGKETQYF.

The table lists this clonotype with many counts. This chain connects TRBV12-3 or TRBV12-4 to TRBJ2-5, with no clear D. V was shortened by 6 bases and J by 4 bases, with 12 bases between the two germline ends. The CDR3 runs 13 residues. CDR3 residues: CASSFGRRETQYF. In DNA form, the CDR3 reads TGTGCCAGCAGCTTCGGACGGCGAGAGACCCAGTACTTC.

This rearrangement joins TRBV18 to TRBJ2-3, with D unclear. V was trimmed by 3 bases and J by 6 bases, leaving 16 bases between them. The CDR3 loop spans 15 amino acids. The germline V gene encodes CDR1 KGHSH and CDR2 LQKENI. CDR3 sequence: CASSPQQLTRDTQYF. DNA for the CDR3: TGTGCCAGCTCACCTCAACAGTTAACTCGGGATACGCAGTATTTT.

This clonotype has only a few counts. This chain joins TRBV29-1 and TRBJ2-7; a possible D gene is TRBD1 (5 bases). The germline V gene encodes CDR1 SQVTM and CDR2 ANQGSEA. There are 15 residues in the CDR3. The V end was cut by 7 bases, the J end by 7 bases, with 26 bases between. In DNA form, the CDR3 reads TGCAGCGCCGAAAGTGACAGTAACTCCCACTTAGAGCAGTACTTC. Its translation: CSAESDSNSHLEQYF.

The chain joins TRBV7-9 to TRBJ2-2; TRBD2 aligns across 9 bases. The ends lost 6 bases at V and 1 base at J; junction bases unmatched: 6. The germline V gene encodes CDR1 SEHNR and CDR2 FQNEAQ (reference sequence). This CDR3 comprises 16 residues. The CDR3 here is CASRPQTSGNTGELFF. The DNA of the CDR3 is TGTGCCAGCAGGCCACAGACTAGCGGGAACACCGGGGAGCTGTTTTTT.

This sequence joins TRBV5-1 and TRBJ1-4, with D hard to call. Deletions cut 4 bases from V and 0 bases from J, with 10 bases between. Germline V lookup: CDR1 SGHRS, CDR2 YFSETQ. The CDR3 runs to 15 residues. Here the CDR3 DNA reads TGCGCCAGCAGCCTCTGGAGCGCAACTAATGAAAAACTGTTTTTT. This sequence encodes CASSLWSATNEKLFF.

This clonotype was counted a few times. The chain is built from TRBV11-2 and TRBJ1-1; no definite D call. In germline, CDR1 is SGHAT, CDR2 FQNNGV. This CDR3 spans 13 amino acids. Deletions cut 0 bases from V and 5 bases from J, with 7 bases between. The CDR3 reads CASSLDARTEAFF. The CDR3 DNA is TGTGCCAGCAGCTTAGATGCGAGGACTGAAGCTTTCTTT.

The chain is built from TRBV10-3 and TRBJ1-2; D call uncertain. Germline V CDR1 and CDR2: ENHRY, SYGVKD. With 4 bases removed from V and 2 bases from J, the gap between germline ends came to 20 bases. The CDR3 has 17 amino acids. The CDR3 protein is CAISVFAGLQTNYGYTF. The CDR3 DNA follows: TGTGCCATCAGTGTGTTTGCAGGCCTTCAGACGAACTATGGCTACACCTTC.

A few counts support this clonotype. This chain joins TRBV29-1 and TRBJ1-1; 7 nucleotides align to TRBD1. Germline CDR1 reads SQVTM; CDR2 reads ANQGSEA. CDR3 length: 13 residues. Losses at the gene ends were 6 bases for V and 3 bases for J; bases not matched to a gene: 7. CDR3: CSVRGQTYTEAFF. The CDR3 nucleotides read TGCAGCGTCAGGGGACAGACATACACTGAAGCTTTCTTT.

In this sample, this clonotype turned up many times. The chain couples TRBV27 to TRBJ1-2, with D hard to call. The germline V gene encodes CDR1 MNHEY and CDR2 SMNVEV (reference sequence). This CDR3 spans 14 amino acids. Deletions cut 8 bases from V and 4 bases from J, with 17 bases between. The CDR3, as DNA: TGTGCCAGCTCCGTTTGGCCAGCCACCTATGGCTACACCTTC. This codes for CASSVWPATYGYTF.

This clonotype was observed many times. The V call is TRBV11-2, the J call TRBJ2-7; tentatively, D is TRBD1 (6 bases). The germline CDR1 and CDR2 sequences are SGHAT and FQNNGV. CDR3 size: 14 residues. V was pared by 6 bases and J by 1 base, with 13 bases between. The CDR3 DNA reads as TGTGCCAGCAGGGTCCCCGGGACATCCTACGAGCAGTACTTC. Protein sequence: CASRVPGTSYEQYF.

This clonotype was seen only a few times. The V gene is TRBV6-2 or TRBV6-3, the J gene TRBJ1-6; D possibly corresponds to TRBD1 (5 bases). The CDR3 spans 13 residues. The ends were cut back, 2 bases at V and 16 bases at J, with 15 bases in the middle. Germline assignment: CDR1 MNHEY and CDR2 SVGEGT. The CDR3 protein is CASSYTDQGTLHF. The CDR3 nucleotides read TGTGCCAGCAGTTACACGGATCAGGGCACTCTCCACTTT.

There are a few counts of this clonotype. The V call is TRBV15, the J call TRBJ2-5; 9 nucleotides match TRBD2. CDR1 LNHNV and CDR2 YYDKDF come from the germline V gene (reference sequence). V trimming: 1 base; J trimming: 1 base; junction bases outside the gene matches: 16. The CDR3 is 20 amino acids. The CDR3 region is CATSRVGGREGEWAQETQYF. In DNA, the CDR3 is TGTGCCACCAGCAGAGTTGGCGGGAGGGAGGGAGAATGGGCCCAAGAGACCCAGTACTTC.

This chain's CDR3 is CASSLDNSRGGDYGYTF. The CDR3, as DNA: TGTGCCAGCAGCTTAGACAACTCCAGGGGTGGGGACTATGGCTACACCTTC. The J gene is TRBJ1-2, the V gene TRBV11-2; perhaps TRBD1 as D (6 bases). Germline CDR1 and CDR2: SGHAT and FQNNGV. The CDR3 length is 17 residues. V shed 0 bases and J shed 3 bases, with 17 bases lying between them.

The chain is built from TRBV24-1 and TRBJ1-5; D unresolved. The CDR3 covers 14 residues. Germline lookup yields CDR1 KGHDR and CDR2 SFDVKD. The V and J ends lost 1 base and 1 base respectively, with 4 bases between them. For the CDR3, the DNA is TGTGCCACCAGTGATTTCCCCAGCAATCAGCCCCAGCATTTT. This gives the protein CATSDFPSNQPQHF.

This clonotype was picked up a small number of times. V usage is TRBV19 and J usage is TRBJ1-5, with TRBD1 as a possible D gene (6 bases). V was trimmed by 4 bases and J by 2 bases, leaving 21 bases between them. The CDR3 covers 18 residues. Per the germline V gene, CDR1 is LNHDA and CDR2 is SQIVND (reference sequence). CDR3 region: CASSTQLPGGGGNQPQHF. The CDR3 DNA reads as TGTGCCAGTAGTACACAACTCCCGGGGGGCGGAGGCAATCAGCCCCAGCATTTT.

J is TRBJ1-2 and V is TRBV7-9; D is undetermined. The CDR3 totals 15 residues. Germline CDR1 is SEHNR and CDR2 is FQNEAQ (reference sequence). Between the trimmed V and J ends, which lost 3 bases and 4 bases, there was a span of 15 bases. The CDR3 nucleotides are TGTGCCAGCAGCTTTAGTAGGGCAATTCCCTATGGCTACACCTTC. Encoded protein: CASSFSRAIPYGYTF.

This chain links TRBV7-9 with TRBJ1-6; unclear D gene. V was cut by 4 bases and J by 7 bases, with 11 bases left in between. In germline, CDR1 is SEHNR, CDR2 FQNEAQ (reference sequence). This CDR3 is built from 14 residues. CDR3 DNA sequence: TGTGCCAGCAGCTCACGGAAAACCAATTCACCCCTCCACTTT. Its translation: CASSSRKTNSPLHF.